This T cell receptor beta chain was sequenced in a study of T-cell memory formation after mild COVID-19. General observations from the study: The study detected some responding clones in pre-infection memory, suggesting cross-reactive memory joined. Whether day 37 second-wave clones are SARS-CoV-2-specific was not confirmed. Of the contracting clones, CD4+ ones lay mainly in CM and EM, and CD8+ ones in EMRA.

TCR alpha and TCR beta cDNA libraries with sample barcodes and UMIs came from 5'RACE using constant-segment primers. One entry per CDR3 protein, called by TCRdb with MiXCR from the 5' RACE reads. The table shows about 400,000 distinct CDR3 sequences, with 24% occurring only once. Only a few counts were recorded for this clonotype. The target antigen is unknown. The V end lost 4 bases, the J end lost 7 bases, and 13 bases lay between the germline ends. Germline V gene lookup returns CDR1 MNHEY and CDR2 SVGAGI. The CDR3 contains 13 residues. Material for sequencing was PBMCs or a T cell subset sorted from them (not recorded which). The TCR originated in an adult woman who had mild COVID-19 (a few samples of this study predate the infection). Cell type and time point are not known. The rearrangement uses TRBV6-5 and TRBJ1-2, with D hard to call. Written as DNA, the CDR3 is TGTGCCAGCAGTTCAAACAACGGGCTTGGCTACACCTTC. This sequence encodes CASSSNNGLGYTF.